These 21 T cell receptor beta chains originate from one sample sequenced in a study of T-cell memory formation after mild COVID-19. TCRdb redid the calling of the 5' RACE reads with MiXCR, one entry per CDR3 protein. The sample records some 150,000 distinct CDR3 sequences, approximately 21% being singletons. Sequencing input: PBMCs or a T cell subset sorted from them (not recorded which). These receptors all come from an adult woman who had mild COVID-19 (a few samples of this study predate the infection). Cell type and time point are not known.

The sample holds a few counts of this clonotype. The chain recombines TRBV5-4 with TRBJ2-7, with TRBD1 matching over 10 bases. This CDR3 has 15 amino acids. The V and J ends lost 3 bases and 3 bases, in that order; junction bases with no gene match: 6. CDR1 SGHNT and CDR2 YYREEE come from the germline V gene (reference sequence). The CDR3 here is CASSSTGTGDYEQYF. For the CDR3, the DNA is TGTGCCAGCAGCTCAACCGGGACAGGGGACTACGAGCAGTACTTC.

In DNA form, the CDR3 reads TGTGCCTGGAAACCAGGGGGTGGCGGCTACACCTTC. Its translation: CAWKPGGGGYTF. This sequence joins TRBV30 and TRBJ1-2; TRBD1 agrees at 7 bases. The trim removed 4 bases at V and 8 bases at J, leaving 7 bases unmatched. The CDR3 runs 12 residues. Looked up from germline, CDR1 is GTSNPN and CDR2 is SVGIG (reference sequence).

V is TRBV5-1 and J is TRBJ2-3; D perhaps matches TRBD2 (6 bases). The V end was cut by 2 bases, the J end by 1 base, with 11 bases between. Germline V gives CDR1 SGHRS, CDR2 YFSETQ. This CDR3 region has 15 residues. The CDR3 is CASSLWRGGTDTQYF. In DNA form, the CDR3 reads TGCGCCAGCAGCTTATGGCGGGGTGGCACAGATACGCAGTATTTT.

This clonotype has just a few counts. The chain recombines TRBV7-8 with TRBJ2-2; 7 nucleotides agree with TRBD1. The junction had 4 bases not matched to a gene; V was cut back by 5 bases and J by 1 base. The germline CDR1 and CDR2 sequences are SGHVS and FQNEAQ. This CDR3 is 15 amino acids long. CDR3 DNA sequence: TGTGCCAGCAGCCCGGACAGGAGGAACACCGGGGAGCTGTTTTTT. This translates into CASSPDRRNTGELFF.

The genes are TRBV5-5 and TRBJ2-3, with a tentative D call TRBD1 (8 bases). This CDR3 comprises 15 residues. The V end was cut by 6 bases, the J end by 1 base, with 15 bases between. The germline V gene encodes CDR1 SGHKS and CDR2 YYEKEE (reference sequence). Here the CDR3 reads CASTRTGRGTDTQYF. The CDR3 DNA follows: TGTGCCAGCACCCGGACAGGGAGGGGCACAGATACGCAGTATTTT.

This chain connects TRBV10-3 to TRBJ2-5; D gene unclear. The CDR3 is 11 amino acids. Trimming cost V 3 bases and J 7 bases, with 6 bases left between them. The V gene's germline CDR1 is ENHRY and CDR2 SYGVKD. The CDR3 DNA reads TGTGCCATCAGTGACACTGCGACCCAGTACTTC. It specifies CAISDTATQYF.

The sample holds a few counts of this clonotype. In DNA form, the CDR3 reads TGTGCCAGCAGCCCGGGACTAGCTGTTCCAGAGACCCAGTACTTC. Protein product: CASSPGLAVPETQYF. The chain recombines TRBV12-3 or TRBV12-4 with TRBJ2-5, with 9 bases fitting TRBD2. The CDR3 is 15 residues long. J gave up 4 bases and V 6 bases, and 9 bases lay outside the gene matches.

This clonotype occurred a few times. The rearrangement links TRBV25-1 to TRBJ2-5; D may be TRBD1 or TRBD2 (5 bases each). The CDR3 extends over 15 amino acids. Germline lookup yields CDR1 MGHDK and CDR2 SYGVNS. With 7 bases removed from V and 3 bases from J, the gap between germline ends came to 18 bases. CDR3 sequence: CASTGTRANKETQYF. The CDR3 DNA reads TGTGCCAGCACGGGGACCCGGGCCAATAAAGAGACCCAGTACTTC.

The chain combines TRBV5-1 with TRBJ2-2; a weak D match, TRBD1 (5 bases). Trimming removed 2 bases at V and 6 bases at J, with 17 bases between. This CDR3 is 16 amino acids long. Per germline, CDR1 SGHRS and CDR2 YFSETQ. The CDR3 reads CASSFEAQGSSGELFF. In DNA, the CDR3 is TGCGCCAGCAGCTTCGAGGCGCAGGGTTCTTCCGGGGAGCTGTTTTTT.

The rearrangement uses TRBV19 and TRBJ2-1; no clear D. Between the trimmed V and J ends, which lost 3 bases and 9 bases, there was a span of 12 bases. This CDR3 is 13 amino acids long. Germline CDR1 LNHDA, CDR2 SQIVND (reference sequence). The chain's CDR3 is CASSMGQSSEQFF. DNA of the CDR3: TGTGCCAGTAGTATGGGTCAATCCAGTGAGCAGTTCTTC.

This clonotype was counted a few times. This sequence joins TRBV5-1 and TRBJ2-5; D is perhaps TRBD1 (7 bases). V shed 4 bases and J shed 2 bases, with 12 bases lying between them. CDR3 length: 14 amino acids. From germline, CDR1 is SGHRS and CDR2 YFSETQ. CDR3 sequence reads: CASSNGGQQETQYF. The CDR3 DNA is TGCGCCAGCAGCAACGGGGGACAGCAAGAGACCCAGTACTTC.

This clonotype was observed a handful of times. The chain uses TRBV18 and TRBJ1-1, with 7 bases identical to TRBD1. The CDR3 loop spans 14 amino acids. From germline, CDR1 is KGHSH and CDR2 LQKENI. The V and J ends lost 3 bases and 1 base, in that order; junction bases with no gene match: 2. The CDR3 protein is CASSPGQTNTEAFF. The DNA for the CDR3 is TGTGCCAGCTCACCGGGACAGACGAACACTGAAGCTTTCTTT.

This chain uses TRBV5-1 with TRBJ1-6; 7 bases are shared with TRBD1. Germline CDR1 is SGHRS and CDR2 is YFSETQ. The CDR3 consists of 16 residues. Germline trimming cut 1 base from V and 7 bases from J; bases unmatched to any gene: 8. CDR3 protein: CASSLLAGTVNSPLHF. In DNA, the CDR3 is TGCGCCAGCAGCTTGTTAGCCGGGACAGTGAATTCACCCCTCCACTTT.

V is TRBV5-1 and J is TRBJ2-5; weak D call: TRBD1 (5 bases). V was cut by 0 bases and J by 5 bases, with 11 bases left in between. Germline-derived CDR1 and CDR2 are SGHRS and YFSETQ. This CDR3 has 14 amino acids. This CDR3 reads CASSLVVSGETQYF. DNA for the CDR3: TGCGCCAGCAGCTTGGTAGTGTCAGGGGAGACCCAGTACTTC.

This clonotype was found a few times. The chain carries TRBV7-3 and TRBJ1-2; D remains unclear. V was trimmed by 0 bases and J by 3 bases, leaving 5 bases between them. The CDR3 is made up of 13 amino acids. Germline V gene lookup returns CDR1 SGHTA and CDR2 FQGTGA. CDR3 nucleotides: TGTGCCAGCAGCTTAACGAGAGACTATGGCTACACCTTC. Protein: CASSLTRDYGYTF.

This clonotype was found a few times. The CDR3 protein is CASSQMRLAGGEQYF. In DNA, the CDR3 is TGCGCCAGCAGCCAAATGCGGCTAGCGGGAGGCGAGCAGTACTTC. The chain recombines TRBV4-3 with TRBJ2-7; TRBD2 aligns across 11 bases. Germline loops: CDR1 LGHNA, CDR2 YSLEER. The trim removed 2 bases at V and 6 bases at J, leaving 6 bases unmatched. The length of the CDR3 is 15 residues.

The chain couples TRBV4-2 to TRBJ2-5; the match to TRBD2 covers 11 bases. The ends lost 0 bases at V and 8 bases at J; junction bases unmatched: 11. The CDR3 length is 17 residues. The germline CDR1 and CDR2 sequences are LGHNA and YNFKEQ. CDR3 sequence reads: CASSQEALAGAQGTQYF. DNA of the CDR3: TGTGCCAGCAGCCAAGAGGCACTAGCGGGGGCCCAAGGTACCCAGTACTTC.

The table lists this clonotype with a few counts. DNA for the CDR3: TGCGCCAGCAGCTTGTCGAGAGAGAACACTGAAGCTTTCTTT. As protein: CASSLSRENTEAFF. The chain recombines TRBV5-1 with TRBJ1-1; unclear D gene. The CDR3 has 14 amino acids. V lost 1 base to trimming and J lost 1 base, with 8 bases between them. Germline-derived CDR1 and CDR2 are SGHRS and YFSETQ.

This chain uses TRBV2 with TRBJ2-3, with TRBD2 matching over 13 bases. Looked up from germline, CDR1 is SNHLY and CDR2 is FYNNEI. CDR3 length: 17 residues. J was trimmed by 5 bases and V by 5 bases; bases with no gene match: 10. As DNA, the CDR3 is TGTGCCAGCAGTCCACGACTAGCGGGGGGCGGAGGAGATACGCAGTATTTT. It encodes CASSPRLAGGGGDTQYF.

The chain links TRBV4-1 to TRBJ2-3, with D unclear. V dropped 2 bases and J dropped 0 bases, with 21 bases sitting between them. The CDR3 totals 19 residues. Germline V gene lookup returns CDR1 MGHRA and CDR2 YSYEKL. CDR3 bases: TGCGCCAGCAGCCAACCGTCTCTTTCCCGGACGGCCAGCACAGATACGCAGTATTTT. As protein: CASSQPSLSRTASTDTQYF.

The rearrangement links TRBV13 to TRBJ2-7; 7 nucleotides line up with TRBD2. This CDR3 contains 14 residues. Germline V gene sequence: CDR1 PRHDT, CDR2 FYEKMQ (reference sequence). The V and J ends lost 7 bases and 1 base, in that order; junction bases with no gene match: 7. Here the CDR3 reads CASKRAGPSYEQYF. The CDR3 DNA reads as TGTGCCAGCAAAAGAGCGGGGCCTTCCTACGAGCAGTACTTC. Looking up the rest from reference TRBV13 and TRBJ2-7 gives the full variable domain: AAGVIQSPRHLIKEKRETATLKCYPIPRHDTVYWYQQGPGQDPQFLISFYEKMQSDKGSIPDRFSAQQFSDYHSELNMSSLELGDSALYFCASKRAGPSYEQYFGPGTRLTVT.